Shown below are 26 T cell receptor beta chains from a single sample sequenced in a study of CD8 T cells in ankylosing spondylitis. TCRdb passed the 5' RACE reads through MiXCR, listing each CDR3 protein once. The sample lists 150,000 to 200,000 distinct CDR3 sequences; 30% to 35% were seen once. Specimen: synovial fluid, either unsorted or a sorted T cell fraction (not recorded which). Source of these receptors: a male donor with ankylosing spondylitis.

This rearrangement joins TRBV11-2 to TRBJ1-1, with TRBD1 as a possible D gene (5 bases). The CDR3 contains 15 residues. CDR1 is SGHAT, CDR2 FQNNGV, per germline. Deletions cut 3 bases from V and 6 bases from J, with 17 bases between. The CDR3, as DNA: TGTGCCAGCAGCTTTTTATCCGCTGGGGGGGCTGAAGCTTTCTTT. It is translated as CASSFLSAGGAEAFF.

This clonotype occurred a few times. The chain is built from TRBV4-1 and TRBJ2-7; possibly TRBD2 for D (5 bases). Trimming took off 0 bases at V and 2 bases at J, with 17 bases between the two ends. The CDR3 totals 17 residues. CDR1 and CDR2 (germline): MGHRA, YSYEKL. The CDR3 bases are TGCGCCAGCAGCCAAGATCTCTCGGGGAGTGCCACCTACGAGCAGTACTTC. Translating gives CASSQDLSGSATYEQYF.

In this sample, this clonotype turned up once. J is TRBJ1-6 and V is TRBV27; 9 positions agree with TRBD1. Germline V CDR1 and CDR2: MNHEY, SMNVEV (reference sequence). V trimming: 5 bases; J trimming: 9 bases; junction bases outside the gene matches: 11. The CDR3 length is 16 residues. For the CDR3, the DNA is TGTGCCAGCAGTACGTACAGGGGGCTTAGGAGTTCACCCCTCCACTTT. Its protein is CASSTYRGLRSSPLHF.

This clonotype was seen a handful of times. The V call is TRBV7-9, the J call TRBJ2-2, with D maybe TRBD1 (6 bases). Germline-derived CDR1 and CDR2 are SEHNR and FQNEAQ (reference sequence). V dropped 1 base and J dropped 6 bases, with 15 bases sitting between them. This CDR3 spans 16 amino acids. CDR3 protein: CASSLGDRDNPGELFF. The CDR3, as DNA: TGTGCCAGCAGCTTAGGAGACCGGGACAATCCCGGGGAGCTGTTTTTT.

This sequence joins TRBV20-1 and TRBJ2-3, with 11 bases matching TRBD2. CDR3 length: 15 amino acids. Germline assignment: CDR1 DFQATT and CDR2 SNEGSKA (reference sequence). J gave up 6 bases and V 6 bases, and 11 bases lay outside the gene matches. In DNA, the CDR3 is TGCAGTGCCCCACTTAGCGGGGGGGCCCGTGATACGCAGTATTTT. This sequence encodes CSAPLSGGARDTQYF.

A single count supports this clonotype. The rearrangement joins TRBV20-1 to TRBJ2-2; D ambiguous. Germline V gives CDR1 DFQATT, CDR2 SNEGSKA (reference sequence). V lost 6 bases, J lost 3 bases, and 8 bases lay in between. There are 12 residues in the CDR3. CDR3 region: CSALTHTGELFF. In DNA, the CDR3 is TGCAGTGCCCTTACACACACCGGGGAGCTGTTTTTT.

The genes are TRBV6-5 and TRBJ2-1, with D possibly called TRBD1 or TRBD2 (6 bases each). The CDR3 totals 14 residues. The germline gives CDR1 MNHEY, CDR2 SVGAGI. V was shortened by 0 bases and J by 8 bases, with 11 bases between the two germline ends. For the CDR3, the DNA is TGTGCCAGCAGTTACTCCCCCGGGGGCTATGAGCAGTTCTTC. Amino acids: CASSYSPGGYEQFF.

This clonotype was counted a few times. The rearrangement uses TRBV5-1 and TRBJ1-2, with D tentatively TRBD1 (6 bases). The V and J ends lost 5 bases and 10 bases respectively, with 18 bases between them. The germline V gene encodes CDR1 SGHRS and CDR2 YFSETQ. The CDR3 totals 13 residues. CDR3 DNA: TGCGCCAGCAGACGGGACATGGTGTTCGACTACACCTTC. It codes for CASRRDMVFDYTF.

In this sample, this clonotype turned up a few times. The chain is built from TRBV20-1 and TRBJ1-6, with D unclear. CDR3 length: 14 amino acids. The germline CDR1 and CDR2 sequences are DFQATT and SNEGSKA (reference sequence). The ends were cut back, 5 bases at V and 7 bases at J, with 15 bases in the middle. CDR3 coding DNA: TGCAGTGCTGAGCGGCCAGGACCCAATTCACCCCTCCACTTT. Translating gives CSAERPGPNSPLHF.

J is TRBJ2-1 and V is TRBV6-2 or TRBV6-3; 14 bases map to TRBD2. Losses at the gene ends were 5 bases for V and 7 bases for J; bases not matched to a gene: 10. The germline CDR1 and CDR2 sequences are MNHEY and SVGEGT. This CDR3 has 17 residues. The CDR3 is CASSHGLAGGSRNEQFF. As DNA, the CDR3 is TGTGCCAGCAGTCACGGACTAGCGGGAGGAAGTAGGAATGAGCAGTTCTTC.

The chain links TRBV9 to TRBJ2-1; 8 positions match TRBD1. The CDR3 contains 14 residues. J lost 3 bases, V lost 3 bases, and 2 bases had no gene match. CDR1 and CDR2 from the germline V gene are SGDLS and YYNGEE. CDR3 bases: TGTGCCAGCAGCGCGACAGGGGTCTACAATGAGCAGTTCTTC. Its protein product is CASSATGVYNEQFF.

Only a few counts were recorded for this clonotype. This CDR3 reads CASSSVRGRSYEQYF. In DNA, the CDR3 is TGTGCCAGTAGCAGCGTACGGGGGCGGTCCTACGAGCAGTACTTC. This rearrangement joins TRBV28 to TRBJ2-7; D is tentatively TRBD1 or TRBD2 (6 bases each). Germline-derived CDR1 and CDR2 are MDHEN and SYDVKM. The CDR3 totals 15 residues. Trimming took off 9 bases at V and 1 base at J, with 19 bases between the two ends.

The chain links TRBV3-1 to TRBJ2-4, with D tentatively TRBD2 (5 bases). Trimming stripped 1 base from V and 0 bases from J, with 13 bases between. The germline CDR1 and CDR2 sequences are LGHDT and YNNKEL (reference sequence). This CDR3 is 17 amino acids long. In DNA form, the CDR3 reads TGTGCCAGCAGCCAAGGGAGCGGATACGGAGCCAAAAACATTCAGTACTTC. Its translation: CASSQGSGYGAKNIQYF.

This sequence joins TRBV5-6 and TRBJ1-3, with D perhaps matching TRBD1 (6 bases). V lost 4 bases to trimming and J lost 2 bases, with 13 bases between them. CDR3 length equals 15 residues. Germline CDR1 reads SGHDT; CDR2 reads YYEEEE. CDR3: CASSPTGDTGNTIYF. The CDR3 bases are TGTGCCAGCAGCCCGACAGGCGACACTGGAAACACCATATATTTT.

This clonotype was seen a few times. The chain has TRBV20-1 and TRBJ2-1; 7 bases are shared with TRBD2. The CDR3 loop spans 14 amino acids. Unmatched junction bases numbered 9, after V lost 5 bases and J lost 5 bases. Per the germline V gene, CDR1 is DFQATT and CDR2 is SNEGSKA (reference sequence). CDR3 nucleotides: TGCAGTGCTGTTACTAGCGCCACAAACAATGAGCAGTTCTTC. This sequence encodes CSAVTSATNNEQFF.

At least ten counts were recorded for this clonotype. The chain is built from TRBV12-3 or TRBV12-4 and TRBJ1-3; a weak D match, TRBD1 (6 bases). Trimming stripped 5 bases from V and 0 bases from J, with 11 bases between. The CDR3 totals 15 residues. The CDR3, as DNA: TGTGCCAGCAGTCAAGGGGGATCCTCTGGAAACACCATATATTTT. This translates into CASSQGGSSGNTIYF.

This clonotype was seen at least ten times. The J gene is TRBJ1-1, the V gene TRBV10-3, with a weak D call TRBD1 (6 bases). The germline V gene encodes CDR1 ENHRY and CDR2 SYGVKD. This CDR3 is 17 amino acids long. V was cut by 2 bases and J by 4 bases, with 20 bases left in between. Here the CDR3 reads CAISETLQGGRTTEAFF. The CDR3 DNA sequence: TGTGCCATCAGTGAGACTCTACAGGGTGGAAGGACCACTGAAGCTTTCTTT.

The sample holds one count of this clonotype. The chain has TRBV9 and TRBJ2-1; tentative D call: TRBD2 (5 bases). The V gene lost 3 bases and the J gene lost 0 bases, with 16 bases spanning the gap. CDR3 length equals 17 residues. Germline lookup yields CDR1 SGDLS and CDR2 YYNGEE. CDR3 sequence (DNA): TGTGCCAGCAGCGCCCAAACCTGGACTTCCTCCTACAATGAGCAGTTCTTC. Protein: CASSAQTWTSSYNEQFF. Full variable domain (missing parts from reference TRBV9 and TRBJ2-1): DSGVTQTPKHLITATGQRVTLRCSPRSGDLSVYWYQQSLDQGLQFLIQYYNGEERAKGNILERFSAQQFPDLHSELNLSSLELGDSALYFCASSAQTWTSSYNEQFFGPGTRLTVL.

The sample holds many counts of this clonotype. Written as DNA, the CDR3 is TGTGCCAGCAGCGGGCGACAGGGCCCTAGTGAAAAACTGTTTTTT. Amino acids: CASSGRQGPSEKLFF. The rearrangement uses TRBV7-8 and TRBJ1-4; 7 nucleotides line up with TRBD1. Germline CDR1 SGHVS, CDR2 FQNEAQ. The ends lost 5 bases at V and 7 bases at J; junction bases unmatched: 10. This CDR3 region has 15 residues. Full variable domain (missing parts from reference TRBV7-8 and TRBJ1-4): GAGVSQSPRYKVAKRGQDVALRCDPISGHVSLFWYQQALGQGPEFLTYFQNEAQLDKSGLPSDRFFAERPEGSVSTLKIQRTQQEDSAVYLCASSGRQGPSEKLFFGSGTQLSVL.

This clonotype was found many times. The V and J genes are TRBV7-9 and TRBJ1-1; D unclear. Trimming took 1 base from V and 4 from J, leaving 13 bases between them. The CDR3 is made up of 15 amino acids. The germline V gene encodes CDR1 SEHNR and CDR2 FQNEAQ (reference sequence). This CDR3 reads CASSLVAATSTEAFF. The CDR3 DNA is TGTGCCAGCAGCTTAGTCGCGGCTACGAGCACTGAAGCTTTCTTT.

By sample share, this clonotype is medium-sized (0.01 to 0.1%). The J gene is TRBJ1-6, the V gene TRBV4-1, with D possibly being TRBD1 (6 bases). V lost 5 bases, J lost 7 bases, and 18 bases lay in between. This CDR3 has 16 amino acids. The V gene's germline CDR1 is MGHRA and CDR2 YSYEKL. In DNA, the CDR3 is TGCGCCAGCAGCTCAAACCGAGGGGGGCTAAATTCACCCCTCCACTTT. This encodes CASSSNRGGLNSPLHF.

The chain uses TRBV5-1 and TRBJ2-5; D not resolved. V shed 0 bases and J shed 2 bases, with 8 bases lying between them. This CDR3 comprises 14 residues. Germline CDR1 reads SGHRS; CDR2 reads YFSETQ. CDR3 protein: CASSLESSQETQYF. The CDR3 nucleotides are TGCGCCAGCAGCTTGGAATCCTCTCAAGAGACCCAGTACTTC.

This clonotype was picked up many times. The chain uses TRBV10-3 and TRBJ2-2, with D maybe TRBD1 (7 bases). The germline gives CDR1 ENHRY, CDR2 SYGVKD. V lost 6 bases and J lost 3, with 11 bases in between. The CDR3 is made up of 14 amino acids. CDR3 nucleotides: TGTGCCATCAGGGCGGGGACAGACACCGGGGAGCTGTTTTTT. Translating gives CAIRAGTDTGELFF.

This clonotype was detected once. This chain links TRBV6-1 with TRBJ1-2, with a weak D call TRBD1 (5 bases). Germline assignment: CDR1 MNHNS and CDR2 SASEGT. The V end was cut by 5 bases, the J end by 3 bases, with 10 bases between. The CDR3 consists of 13 residues. The CDR3 DNA reads as TGTGCCAGCAGTACCGGGACTTACTATGGCTACACCTTC. This translates into CASSTGTYYGYTF.

V and J are TRBV28 and TRBJ2-1; D is perhaps TRBD1 (6 bases). Trimming pared 6 bases from V and 7 bases from J, leaving 16 bases between. The CDR3 is made up of 14 amino acids. Germline assignment: CDR1 MDHEN and CDR2 SYDVKM. This chain's CDR3 is CASRLGGRTNEQFF. The CDR3 nucleotides are TGTGCCAGCAGGCTAGGGGGTCGAACTAATGAGCAGTTCTTC. The full variable domain, completed using reference TRBV28 and TRBJ2-1, is DVKVTQSSRYLVKRTGEKVFLECVQDMDHENMFWYRQDPGLGLRLIYFSYDVKMKEKGDIPEGYSVSREKKERFSLILESASTNQTSMYLCASRLGGRTNEQFFGPGTRLTVL.

The chain employs TRBV7-9 and TRBJ2-3; 13 nucleotides align to TRBD2. This CDR3 spans 14 amino acids. V gave up 8 bases and J gave up 5 bases; unmatched junction bases: 4. CDR1 is SEHNR, CDR2 FQNEAQ, per germline (reference sequence). CDR3 sequence reads: CASSRLAGGDTQYF. The DNA of the CDR3 is TGTGCCAGCTCGCGACTAGCGGGAGGAGATACGCAGTATTTT.